This T cell receptor (beta chain) was captured by sequencing in a study of blood T cells in healthy people across ages. Study-wide results and limits: Getting older went along with TCR beta diversity per million T cells dropping roughly linearly. The study lacked donor CMV status, which possibly confounded expanded clonotype changes.

The CDR3 extends over 14 amino acids. The germline V gene encodes CDR1 LGHNA and CDR2 YSLEER. Trimming cost V 4 bases and J 5 bases, with 11 bases left between them. Alongside a J-beta primer mix, a sample-barcoded 5' primer served in a second PCR lasting about 7 to 11 cycles. Researchers report that a template-switch adaptor with 12 random nucleotides tagged each cDNA molecule. TCRdb reanalysed the 5' RACE reads using MiXCR and keeps one entry per CDR3 protein. The profile shows about 570,000 distinct CDR3 sequences, roughly a quarter of them singletons. This clonotype was recorded many times. Its specificity is not known.

V gene TRBV4-3 combines with J gene TRBJ2-2; D may be TRBD1 (6 bases). The receptor was isolated from a woman in her seventies in good health. The sample comprised blood. The CDR3 here is CASSLQGGTGELFF. The CDR3, as DNA: TGCGCCAGCAGCCTACAGGGTGGGACCGGGGAGCTGTTTTTT.